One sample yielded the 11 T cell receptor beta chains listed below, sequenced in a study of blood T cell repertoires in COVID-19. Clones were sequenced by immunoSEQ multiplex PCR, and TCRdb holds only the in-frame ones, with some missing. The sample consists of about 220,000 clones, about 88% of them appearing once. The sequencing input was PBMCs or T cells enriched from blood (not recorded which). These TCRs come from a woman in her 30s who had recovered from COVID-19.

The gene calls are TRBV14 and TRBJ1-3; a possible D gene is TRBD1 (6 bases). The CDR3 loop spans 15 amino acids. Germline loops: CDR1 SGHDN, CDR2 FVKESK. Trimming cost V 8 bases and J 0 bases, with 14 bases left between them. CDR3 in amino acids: CASSRGPSSGNTIYF. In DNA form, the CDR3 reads TGTGCCAGCTCCAGGGGCCCGAGCTCTGGAAACACCATATATTTT.

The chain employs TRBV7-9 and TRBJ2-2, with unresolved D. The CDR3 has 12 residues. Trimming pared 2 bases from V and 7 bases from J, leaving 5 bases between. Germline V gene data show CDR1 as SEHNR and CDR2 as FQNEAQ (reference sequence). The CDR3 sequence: CASSLPRGELFF. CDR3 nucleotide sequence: TGTGCCAGCAGCTTACCCCGCGGGGAGCTGTTTTTT.

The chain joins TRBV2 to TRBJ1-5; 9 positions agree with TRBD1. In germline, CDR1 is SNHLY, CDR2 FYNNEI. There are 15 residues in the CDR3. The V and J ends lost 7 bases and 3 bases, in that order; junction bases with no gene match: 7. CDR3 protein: CASKPGQGTNQPQHF. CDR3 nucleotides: TGTGCCAGCAAACCGGGACAGGGAACCAATCAGCCCCAGCATTTT.

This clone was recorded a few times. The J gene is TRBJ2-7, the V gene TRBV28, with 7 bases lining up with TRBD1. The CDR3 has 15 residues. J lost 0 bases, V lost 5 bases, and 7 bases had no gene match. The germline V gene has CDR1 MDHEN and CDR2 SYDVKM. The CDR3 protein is CASSPPTGNSYEQYF. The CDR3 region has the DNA TGTGCCAGCAGTCCACCGACAGGGAACTCCTACGAGCAGTACTTC.

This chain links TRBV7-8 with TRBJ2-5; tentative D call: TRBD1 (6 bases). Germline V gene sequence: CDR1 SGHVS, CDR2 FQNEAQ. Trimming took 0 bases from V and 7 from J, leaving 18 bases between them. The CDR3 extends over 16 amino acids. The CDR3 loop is CASSLAVAGAGVTQYF. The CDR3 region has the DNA TGTGCCAGCAGCTTAGCAGTGGCAGGGGCCGGTGTGACCCAGTACTTC. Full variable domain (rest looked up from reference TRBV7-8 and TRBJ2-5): GAGVSQSPRYKVAKRGQDVALRCDPISGHVSLFWYQQALGQGPEFLTYFQNEAQLDKSGLPSDRFFAERPEGSVSTLKIQRTQQEDSAVYLCASSLAVAGAGVTQYFGPGTRLLVL.

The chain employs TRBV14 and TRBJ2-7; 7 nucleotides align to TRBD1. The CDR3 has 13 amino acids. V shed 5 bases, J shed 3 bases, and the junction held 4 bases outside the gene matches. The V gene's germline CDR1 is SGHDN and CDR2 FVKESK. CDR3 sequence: CASSWGQNYEQYF. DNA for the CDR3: TGTGCCAGCAGCTGGGGACAGAACTACGAGCAGTACTTC. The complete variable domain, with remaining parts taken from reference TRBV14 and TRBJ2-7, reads EAGVTQFPSHSVIEKGQTVTLRCDPISGHDNLYWYRRVMGKEIKFLLHFVKESKQDESGMPNNRFLAERTGGTYSTLKVQPAELEDSGVYFCASSWGQNYEQYFGPGTRLTVT.

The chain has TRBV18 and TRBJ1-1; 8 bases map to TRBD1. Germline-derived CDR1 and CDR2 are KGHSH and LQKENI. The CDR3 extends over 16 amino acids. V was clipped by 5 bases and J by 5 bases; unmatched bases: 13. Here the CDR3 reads CASSILGQGLITEAFF. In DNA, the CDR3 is TGTGCCAGCTCAATACTAGGACAGGGTCTTATAACTGAAGCTTTCTTT.

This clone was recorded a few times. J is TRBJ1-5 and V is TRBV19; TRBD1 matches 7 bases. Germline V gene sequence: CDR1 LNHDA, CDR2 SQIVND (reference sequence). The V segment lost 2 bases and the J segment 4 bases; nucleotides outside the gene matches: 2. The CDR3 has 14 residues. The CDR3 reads CASSITGDNQPQHF. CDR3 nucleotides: TGTGCCAGTAGTATAACAGGGGATAATCAGCCCCAGCATTTT.

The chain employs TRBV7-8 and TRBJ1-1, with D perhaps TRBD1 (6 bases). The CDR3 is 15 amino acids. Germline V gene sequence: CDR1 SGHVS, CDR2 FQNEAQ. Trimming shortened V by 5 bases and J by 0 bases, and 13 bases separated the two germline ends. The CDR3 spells CASSATGTLNTEAFF. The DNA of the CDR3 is TGTGCCAGCAGCGCAACCGGGACATTGAACACTGAAGCTTTCTTT.

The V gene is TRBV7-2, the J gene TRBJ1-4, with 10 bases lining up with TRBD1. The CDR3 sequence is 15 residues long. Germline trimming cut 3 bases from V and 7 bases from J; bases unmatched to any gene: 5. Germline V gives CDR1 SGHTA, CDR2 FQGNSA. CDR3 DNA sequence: TGTGCCAGCAGCTTCGTGACAGGGGGCCGTGAAAAACTGTTTTTT. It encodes CASSFVTGGREKLFF.

The CDR3 spells CASSYDGLRYGYTF. The CDR3 nucleotides are TGTGCCAGCAGTTACGACGGCCTGAGGTATGGCTACACCTTC. V usage is TRBV6-2 or TRBV6-3 and J usage is TRBJ1-2; D gene unclear. V lost 2 bases and J lost 5, with 12 bases in between. This CDR3 has 14 amino acids. Germline CDR1 reads MNHEY; CDR2 reads SVGEGT.